This T cell receptor (beta chain) was obtained from a study of T-cell memory formation after mild COVID-19. Findings and caveats of the study: Memory cells collected pre-infection included some clones that later responded, suggesting cross-reactive memory joined. While clones contracting from day 15 to 85 were balanced between CD4 and CD8, later expanders leaned CD4+.

5'RACE primed from the constant segment yielded TCR alpha and TCR beta cDNA libraries bearing sample barcodes and UMIs. From the 5' RACE reads, TCRdb called clonotypes with MiXCR, one entry per CDR3 protein. Seen here are roughly 620,000 distinct CDR3 sequences, over 15% observed once, and the top ten hold about 12%. CDR3 size: 16 residues. The germline gives CDR1 SGHVS, CDR2 FNYEAQ. Trimming took 5 bases from V and 3 from J; bases not matched to a gene: 2. The sample holds many counts of this clonotype. The antigen remains unidentified. The chain joins TRBV7-6 to TRBJ2-3, with 16 bases fitting TRBD2. This sequence was found in an adult woman who had mild COVID-19 (a few samples of this study predate the infection). Cell type and time point are not known. Input material: PBMCs or a T cell subset sorted from them (not recorded which). The CDR3 sequence: CASSPGLAGGTDTQYF. CDR3 coding DNA: TGTGCCAGCAGCCCGGGACTAGCGGGAGGGACAGATACGCAGTATTTT.